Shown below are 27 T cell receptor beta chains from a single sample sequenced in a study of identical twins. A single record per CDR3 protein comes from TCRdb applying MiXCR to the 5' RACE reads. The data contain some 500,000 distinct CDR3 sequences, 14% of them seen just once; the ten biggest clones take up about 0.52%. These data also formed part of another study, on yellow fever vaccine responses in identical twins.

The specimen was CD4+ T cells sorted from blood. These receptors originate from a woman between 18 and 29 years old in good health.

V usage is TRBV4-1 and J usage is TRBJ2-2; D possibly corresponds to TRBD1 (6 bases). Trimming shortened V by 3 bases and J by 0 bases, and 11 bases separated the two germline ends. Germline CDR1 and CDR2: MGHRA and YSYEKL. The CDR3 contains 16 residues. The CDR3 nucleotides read TGCGCCAGCAGCCAGACCGGGACAACGAACACCGGGGAGCTGTTTTTT. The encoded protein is CASSQTGTTNTGELFF.

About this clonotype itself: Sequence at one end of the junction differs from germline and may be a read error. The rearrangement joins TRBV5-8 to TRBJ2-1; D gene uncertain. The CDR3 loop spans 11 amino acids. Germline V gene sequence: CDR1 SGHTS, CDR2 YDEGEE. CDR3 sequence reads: CASSLALESLF. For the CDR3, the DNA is TGTGCCAGCAGCCTTGCATTAGAATCGCTCTTC.

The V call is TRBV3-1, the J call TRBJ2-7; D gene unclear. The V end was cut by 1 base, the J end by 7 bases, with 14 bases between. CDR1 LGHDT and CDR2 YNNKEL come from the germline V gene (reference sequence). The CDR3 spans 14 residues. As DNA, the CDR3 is TGTGCCAGCAGCCAAGGACAACAGATGAATGAGCAGTACTTC. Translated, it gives CASSQGQQMNEQYF.

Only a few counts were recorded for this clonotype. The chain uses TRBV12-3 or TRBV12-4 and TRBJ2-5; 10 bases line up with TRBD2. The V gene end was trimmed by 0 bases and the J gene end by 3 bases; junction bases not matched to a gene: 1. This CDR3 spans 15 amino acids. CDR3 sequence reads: CASSLASGRKETQYF. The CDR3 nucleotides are TGTGCCAGCAGTTTAGCTAGCGGGAGGAAAGAGACCCAGTACTTC.

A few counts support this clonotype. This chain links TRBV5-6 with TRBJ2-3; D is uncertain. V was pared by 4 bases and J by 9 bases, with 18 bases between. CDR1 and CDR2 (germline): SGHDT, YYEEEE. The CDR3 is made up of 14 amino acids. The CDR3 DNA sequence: TGTGCCAGCAGCAGAGACTCAACTGTAGCAACGCAGTATTTT. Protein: CASSRDSTVATQYF.

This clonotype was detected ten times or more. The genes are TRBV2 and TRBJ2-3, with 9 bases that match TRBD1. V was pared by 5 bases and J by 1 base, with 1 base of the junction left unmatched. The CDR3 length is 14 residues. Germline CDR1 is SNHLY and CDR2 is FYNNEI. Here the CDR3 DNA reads TGTGCCAGCAGTCGGGACAGGGGCACAGATACGCAGTATTTT. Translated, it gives CASSRDRGTDTQYF.

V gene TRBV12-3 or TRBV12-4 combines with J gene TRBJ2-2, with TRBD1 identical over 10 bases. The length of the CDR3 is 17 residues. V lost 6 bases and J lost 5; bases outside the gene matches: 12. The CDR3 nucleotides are TGTGCCAGCAGCCCCGTTAACCGGGACAGGGGAACCGGGGAGCTGTTTTTT. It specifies CASSPVNRDRGTGELFF.

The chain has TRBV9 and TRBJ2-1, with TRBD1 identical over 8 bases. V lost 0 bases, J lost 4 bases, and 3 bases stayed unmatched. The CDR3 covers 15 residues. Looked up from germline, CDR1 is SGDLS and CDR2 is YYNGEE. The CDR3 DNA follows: TGTGCCAGCAGCGTAGAGCAGGGGGCTTACAATGAGCAGTTCTTC. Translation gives CASSVEQGAYNEQFF.

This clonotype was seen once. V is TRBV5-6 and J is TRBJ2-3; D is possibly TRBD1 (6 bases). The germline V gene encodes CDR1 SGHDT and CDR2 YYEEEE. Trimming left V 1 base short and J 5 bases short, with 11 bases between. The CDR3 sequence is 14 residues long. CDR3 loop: CASSLTGREDTQYF. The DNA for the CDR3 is TGTGCCAGCAGCTTGACAGGGCGCGAAGATACGCAGTATTTT.

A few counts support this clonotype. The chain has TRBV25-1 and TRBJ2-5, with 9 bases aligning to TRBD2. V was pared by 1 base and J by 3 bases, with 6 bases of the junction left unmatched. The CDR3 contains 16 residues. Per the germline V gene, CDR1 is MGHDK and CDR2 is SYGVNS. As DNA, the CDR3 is TGTGCCAGCAGTGAATGGTTAGCGGGAGCCAAAGAGACCCAGTACTTC. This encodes CASSEWLAGAKETQYF.

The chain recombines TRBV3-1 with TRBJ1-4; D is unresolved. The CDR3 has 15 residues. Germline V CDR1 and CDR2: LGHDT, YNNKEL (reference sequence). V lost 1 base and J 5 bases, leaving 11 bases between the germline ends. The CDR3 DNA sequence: TGTGCCAGCAGCCAAGGGGATGCTGCAAATGAAAAACTGTTTTTT. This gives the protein CASSQGDAANEKLFF.

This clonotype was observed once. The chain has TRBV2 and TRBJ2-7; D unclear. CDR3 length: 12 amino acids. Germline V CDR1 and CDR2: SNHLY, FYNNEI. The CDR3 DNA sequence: TGTGCTGGAGCTAGGTTCTCCTACGAGCAGTACTTC. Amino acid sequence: CAGARFSYEQYF.

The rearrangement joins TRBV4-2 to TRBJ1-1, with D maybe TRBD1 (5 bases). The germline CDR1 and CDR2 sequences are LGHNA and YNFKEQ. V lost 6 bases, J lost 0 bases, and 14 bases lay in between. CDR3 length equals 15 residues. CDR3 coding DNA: TGTGCCAGCAGTCTAGCAGGGAACATGAACACTGAAGCTTTCTTT. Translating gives CASSLAGNMNTEAFF.

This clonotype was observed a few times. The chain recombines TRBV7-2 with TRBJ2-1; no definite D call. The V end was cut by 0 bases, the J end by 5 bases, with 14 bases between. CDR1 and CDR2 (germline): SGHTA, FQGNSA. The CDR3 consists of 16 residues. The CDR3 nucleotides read TGTGCCAGCAGCTTAGCCGGTCGCATAGCAAACAATGAGCAGTTCTTC. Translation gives CASSLAGRIANNEQFF.

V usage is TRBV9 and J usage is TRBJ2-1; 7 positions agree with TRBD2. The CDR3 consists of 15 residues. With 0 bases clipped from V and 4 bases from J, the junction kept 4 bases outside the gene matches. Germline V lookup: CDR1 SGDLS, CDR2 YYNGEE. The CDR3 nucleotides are TGTGCCAGCAGCGTAGCTAGCGGACTATACAATGAGCAGTTCTTC. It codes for CASSVASGLYNEQFF.

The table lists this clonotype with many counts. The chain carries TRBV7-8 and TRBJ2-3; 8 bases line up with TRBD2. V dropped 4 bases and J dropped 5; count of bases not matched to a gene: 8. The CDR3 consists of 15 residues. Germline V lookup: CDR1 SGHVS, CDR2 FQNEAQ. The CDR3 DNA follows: TGTGCCAGCAGCTCATATAGCGGGACGGGAGATACGCAGTATTTT. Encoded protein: CASSSYSGTGDTQYF.

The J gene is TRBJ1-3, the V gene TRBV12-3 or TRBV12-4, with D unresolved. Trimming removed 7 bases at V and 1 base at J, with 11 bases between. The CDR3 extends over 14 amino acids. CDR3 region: CASTTTASGNTIYF. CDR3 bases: TGTGCCAGCACTACCACGGCGTCTGGAAACACCATATATTTT.

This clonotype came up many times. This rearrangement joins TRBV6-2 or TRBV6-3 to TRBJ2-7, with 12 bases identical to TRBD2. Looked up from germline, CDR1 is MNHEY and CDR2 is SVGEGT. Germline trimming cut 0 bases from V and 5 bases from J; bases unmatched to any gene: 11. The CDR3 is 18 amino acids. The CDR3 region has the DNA TGTGCCAGCAGTTACTCTTCACCTACGACTAGCGGGAGAAACGAGCAGTACTTC. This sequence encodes CASSYSSPTTSGRNEQYF.

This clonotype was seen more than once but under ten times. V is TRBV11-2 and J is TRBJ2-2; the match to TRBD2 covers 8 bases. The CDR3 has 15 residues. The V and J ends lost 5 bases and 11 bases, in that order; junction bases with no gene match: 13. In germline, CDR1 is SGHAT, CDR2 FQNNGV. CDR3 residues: CASSTEGLAGSELFF. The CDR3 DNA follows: TGTGCCAGCAGCACAGAAGGGTTAGCGGGAAGTGAGCTGTTTTTT.

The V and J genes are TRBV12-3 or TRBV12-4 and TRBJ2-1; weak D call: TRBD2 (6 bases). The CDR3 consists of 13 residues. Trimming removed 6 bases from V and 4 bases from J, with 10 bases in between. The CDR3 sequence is CASRGGLYNEQFF. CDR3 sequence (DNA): TGTGCCAGCAGGGGGGGACTTTACAATGAGCAGTTCTTC.

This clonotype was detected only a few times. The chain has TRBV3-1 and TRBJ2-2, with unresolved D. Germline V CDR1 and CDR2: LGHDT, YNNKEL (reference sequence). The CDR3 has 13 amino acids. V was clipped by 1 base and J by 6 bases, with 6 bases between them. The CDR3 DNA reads TGTGCCAGCAGCCAAGCTGGGGCCGGGGAGCTGTTTTTT. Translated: CASSQAGAGELFF.

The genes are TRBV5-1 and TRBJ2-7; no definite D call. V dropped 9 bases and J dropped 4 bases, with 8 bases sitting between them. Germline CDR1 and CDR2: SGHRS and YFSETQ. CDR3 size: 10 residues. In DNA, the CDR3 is TGCGCCACACAGAGGTACGAGCAGTACTTC. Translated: CATQRYEQYF.

In DNA, the CDR3 is TGTGCCAGCAGGATAGGGGGGGTTAGCAATCAGCCCCAGCATTTT. Translating it yields CASRIGGVSNQPQHF. The chain carries TRBV27 and TRBJ1-5; TRBD1 is a possible D gene (6 bases). The CDR3 length is 15 residues. Per germline, CDR1 MNHEY and CDR2 SMNVEV (reference sequence). The germline V and J ends were trimmed by 6 bases and 0 bases, with 12 bases remaining between them.

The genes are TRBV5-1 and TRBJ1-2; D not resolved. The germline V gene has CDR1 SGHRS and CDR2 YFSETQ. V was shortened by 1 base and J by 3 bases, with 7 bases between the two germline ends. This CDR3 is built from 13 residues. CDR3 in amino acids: CASSLFDDYGYTF. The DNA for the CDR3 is TGCGCCAGCAGCTTGTTCGATGACTATGGCTACACCTTC.

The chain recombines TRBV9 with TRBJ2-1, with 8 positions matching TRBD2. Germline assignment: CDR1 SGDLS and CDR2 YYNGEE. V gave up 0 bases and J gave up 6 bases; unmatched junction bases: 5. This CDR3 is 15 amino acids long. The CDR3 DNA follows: TGTGCCAGCAGCGTAGACGGGGGGGCAGTCAATGAGCAGTTCTTC. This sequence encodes CASSVDGGAVNEQFF.

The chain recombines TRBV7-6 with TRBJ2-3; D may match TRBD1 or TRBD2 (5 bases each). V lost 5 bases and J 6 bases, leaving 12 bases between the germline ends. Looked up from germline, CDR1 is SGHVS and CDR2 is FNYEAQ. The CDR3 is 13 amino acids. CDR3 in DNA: TGTGCCAGCAGCAAAAATGAGGGGGATACGCAGTATTTT. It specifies CASSKNEGDTQYF.

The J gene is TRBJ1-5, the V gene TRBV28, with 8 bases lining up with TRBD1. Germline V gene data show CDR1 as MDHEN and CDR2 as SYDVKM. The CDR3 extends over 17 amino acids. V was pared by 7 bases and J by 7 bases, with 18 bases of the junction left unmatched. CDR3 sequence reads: CASTDQPGQAQLQPQHF. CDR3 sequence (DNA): TGTGCCAGCACCGACCAACCGGGACAGGCCCAATTGCAGCCCCAGCATTTT. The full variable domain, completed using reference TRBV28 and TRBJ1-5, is DVKVTQSSRYLVKRTGEKVFLECVQDMDHENMFWYRQDPGLGLRLIYFSYDVKMKEKGDIPEGYSVSREKKERFSLILESASTNQTSMYLCASTDQPGQAQLQPQHFGDGTRLSIL.